The clone carrying this TCR beta chain has only one observation. This entry belongs to a study of blood T cell repertoires in COVID-19. Study-wide context: COVID-19 samples collected from the United States, Italy and Spain covered acute and convalescent phases. The cDNA or gDNA used as material had been derived from T cells, B-cell-depleted T cells, or PBMCs.

Trimming cost V 7 bases and J 0 bases; bases outside gene matches: 8. This CDR3 is built from 15 residues. Germline CDR1 reads SGHRS; CDR2 reads YFSETQ. Original handling: Researchers report that nucleated cell counts were estimated from reference gene primer amplification. TCRdb's copy holds only in-frame clones and misses some; the assay was immunoSEQ multiplex PCR. The D gene and trimming were derived from the DNA, and the V and J assignments and clone size from that table. This sample has some 83,000 clones, with approximately 90% found just once. This receptor was obtained from a man in his sixties with acute or convalescent COVID-19. Sequenced material: peripheral blood. This chain connects TRBV5-1 to TRBJ1-2, with 8 bases lining up with TRBD1. CDR3 residues: CASGNGQGPNYGYTF. In DNA form, the CDR3 reads TGCGCCAGCGGGAACGGACAGGGTCCTAACTATGGCTACACCTTC.